This T cell receptor beta chain was observed in a study of OX40 agonist ivuxolimab in advanced cancers. Sequencing was performed with immunoSEQ multiplex PCR; in TCRdb, only in-frame clones are kept and a portion is missing. The sample has nearly 70,000 clones; about 85% are singletons. This CDR3 comprises 15 residues. Germline V gene data show CDR1 as SGHDT and CDR2 as YYEEEE. Losses at the gene ends were 0 bases for V and 4 bases for J; bases not matched to a gene: 1. This receptor was identified in an adult with an advanced solid tumor such as melanoma, head and neck, liver or kidney cancer. The starting material was CD4+ or CD8+ T cells sorted from blood, obtained in a trial of the OX40 agonist ivuxolimab. The chain has TRBV5-6 and TRBJ2-5, with TRBD2 matching over 12 bases. The CDR3 here is CASSLVLAGGETQYF. For the CDR3, the DNA is TGTGCCAGCAGCTTGGTACTAGCGGGAGGAGAGACCCAGTACTTC.